Below, 15 T cell receptor beta chains from the same sample are listed, as sequenced in a study of tumor-infiltrating lymphocytes in primary liver carcinoma. Constant-region priming of around 500 ng total RNA yielded TCR beta cDNA. Libraries for TCR beta were built through three nested multiplex PCR rounds, which together made up a slightly modified ARM-PCR procedure. Amplification in the first two PCR rounds was performed using TRBV1-TRBV30 forward primers and a C-beta reverse primer for 10 cycles each. TCRdb re-called the multiplex PCR reads through MiXCR, storing one row per CDR3 protein. This table holds fewer than 350,000 distinct CDR3 sequences, 55% to 65% found once. Unsorted whole blood served as the source of blood RNA, and germline DNA was extracted as well. The material sequenced was peripheral blood. These receptors were obtained from a man aged 35-49 years with primary liver carcinoma and hepatitis B virus infection.

Comment on this clonotype: Germline and junction disagree at one end, which may indicate a read error. V and J are TRBV28 and TRBJ2-3; no clear D gene. CDR3 length: 13 amino acids. Per germline, CDR1 MDHEN and CDR2 SYDVKM. CDR3 DNA: TGTGCCAACAGTTTTGTCCGCACAGATACGCAGTATTTT. Translation gives CANSFVRTDTQYF.

This chain connects TRBV11-3 to TRBJ2-1; D unclear. V lost 2 bases and J lost 3, with 14 bases in between. The germline CDR1 and CDR2 sequences are SGHNT and YENEEA. This CDR3 contains 16 residues. The CDR3 DNA reads TGTGCCAGCAGCTTAAAGGCGGATCTCATCTACAATGAGCAGTTCTTC. It is translated as CASSLKADLIYNEQFF.

This clonotype has only one observation. The chain uses TRBV5-1 and TRBJ2-7; no reliable D call. Trimming removed 4 bases from V and 1 base from J, with 9 bases in between. Germline V CDR1 and CDR2: SGHRS, YFSETQ. CDR3 length: 13 amino acids. CDR3 amino acids: CASSHGRSYEQYF. The CDR3 DNA follows: TGCGCCAGCAGCCACGGACGGTCCTACGAGCAGTACTTC.

Of note for this clonotype: This may come from a read error, since a much larger clone is one base off. The gene calls are TRBV6-6 and TRBJ1-2; D gene unclear. The CDR3 is 12 residues long. V gave up 7 bases and J gave up 3 bases, with 9 bases separating them. Germline CDR1 and CDR2: MNHNY and SVGAGI (reference sequence). CDR3 bases: TGTGCCAGCAAGGGCACCTACTATGGCTACACCTTC. Translating it yields CASKGTYYGYTF.

Remarks on this clonotype: This clone may be a read error of a much larger clone one base away. The chain combines TRBV6-1 with TRBJ1-2, with D perhaps TRBD1 (5 bases). Trimming cost V 5 bases and J 0 bases, with 16 bases left between them. Germline CDR1 MNHNS, CDR2 SASEGT. The CDR3 runs to 16 residues. CDR3 coding DNA: TGTGCCAGCAGTTCCCCGGGGGGGGTTGCTAACTATGGCTACACCTTC. Its protein is CASSSPGGVANYGYTF.

As regards this clonotype: An end of the junction differs from the germline gene, which may be a read error. The chain recombines TRBV6-1 with TRBJ2-3; TRBD2 matches 9 bases. This CDR3 comprises 16 residues. Germline V gene lookup returns CDR1 MNHNS and CDR2 SASEGT. DNA of the CDR3: TGTGCCAGCGGTGAGATCGGGACTAGCCTCACAGATACGCAGTATTTC. It encodes CASGEIGTSLTDTQYF.

The chain recombines TRBV7-9 with TRBJ1-2; perhaps TRBD1 as D (5 bases). V gave up 3 bases and J gave up 2 bases, with 10 bases separating them. The germline V gene encodes CDR1 SEHNR and CDR2 FQNEAQ (reference sequence). This CDR3 is built from 14 residues. CDR3 sequence: CASSFEGRNYGYTF. The CDR3 DNA reads as TGTGCCAGCAGCTTCGAGGGACGGAACTATGGCTACACCTTC.

This clonotype was counted once. The germline gene is not matched at one end of the junction; a read error may be the cause. The genes are TRBV11-2 and TRBJ2-1, with a weak D call TRBD2 (6 bases). The CDR3 totals 15 residues. Germline assignment: CDR1 SGHAT and CDR2 FQNNGV. CDR3 amino acids: CASTLDGGPYIEQFF. DNA for the CDR3: TGTGCCAGCACCTTAGACGGAGGGCCATACATTGAGCAGTTCTTC.

For this clonotype: A read error may account for a junction end that differs from germline. This chain joins TRBV11-2 and TRBJ1-1, with no clear D. CDR3 size: 16 residues. CDR1 and CDR2 from the germline V gene are SGHAT and FQNNGV. The CDR3 protein is CANSLTLDLAGGEAFF. The DNA for the CDR3 is TGTGCCAACAGCTTGACCCTGGATCTCGCAGGCGGCGAAGCTTTCTTT. The whole variable domain, remainder taken from reference TRBV11-2 and TRBJ1-1, is EAGVAQSPRYKIIEKRQSVAFWCNPISGHATLYWYQQILGQGPKLLIQFQNNGVVDDSQLPKDRFSAERLKGVDSTLKIQPAKLEDSAVYLCANSLTLDLAGGEAFFGQGTRLTVV.

Turning to this clonotype: With a much larger clone just one base away, this may be a read error. The V gene is TRBV4-1, the J gene TRBJ2-7; 7 bases are shared with TRBD1. In germline, CDR1 is MGHRA, CDR2 YSYEKL. Trimming cost V 3 bases and J 8 bases; bases outside gene matches: 4. This CDR3 has 12 amino acids. The CDR3 coding sequence is TGCGCCAGCAGCCAGTTAGGGGGCCAGCAGTACGTC. This sequence encodes CASSQLGGQQYV.

Concerning this clonotype: This may be a read error, as it is one base from a much larger clone. This rearrangement joins TRBV6-5 to TRBJ2-1, with 10 nucleotides matching TRBD1. The CDR3 spans 16 residues. Germline trimming cut 6 bases from V and 16 bases from J; bases unmatched to any gene: 21. CDR1 and CDR2 from the germline V gene are MNHEY and SVGAGI. CDR3 nucleotides: TGTGCCAGCAGCCGGGGACAGGGGAATAGCAGGGGTACTTACTTCTTC. Protein product: CASSRGQGNSRGTYFF.

This clonotype was observed at least ten times. The V gene is TRBV6-5, the J gene TRBJ2-5; 9 bases align to TRBD2. With V trimmed by 6 bases and J by 2 bases, 4 bases remained unmatched. The CDR3 contains 14 residues. CDR1 is MNHEY, CDR2 SVGAGI, per germline. The CDR3 coding sequence is TGTGCCAGCAGCGTTAGCGGGGGACAAGAGACCCAGTACTTC. Translation gives CASSVSGGQETQYF.

This rearrangement joins TRBV5-6 to TRBJ2-7, with a possible D match to TRBD2 (7 bases). The germline V gene encodes CDR1 SGHDT and CDR2 YYEEEE. This CDR3 spans 15 amino acids. Trimming removed 6 bases at V and 3 bases at J, with 19 bases between. CDR3: CASTEGVGGVYEQYF. The CDR3 nucleotides read TGTGCCAGCACAGAGGGGGTGGGGGGGGTCTACGAGCAGTACTTC.

As for this clonotype: A read error may be the cause here, since a much bigger clone is one base away. The CDR3 loop is CASSLVPDSKAFF. The CDR3 DNA sequence: TGTGCCAGCAGCTTAGTCCCGGACAGTAAAGCTTTCTTT. The V and J genes are TRBV11-2 and TRBJ1-1; possibly TRBD1 for D (6 bases). Germline V CDR1 and CDR2: SGHAT, FQNNGV. The length of the CDR3 is 13 residues. Deletions cut 1 base from V and 9 bases from J, with 12 bases between. The variable domain in full, with the rest retrieved from reference TRBV11-2 and TRBJ1-1, is EAGVAQSPRYKIIEKRQSVAFWCNPISGHATLYWYQQILGQGPKLLIQFQNNGVVDDSQLPKDRFSAERLKGVDSTLKIQPAKLEDSAVYLCASSLVPDSKAFFGQGTRLTVV.

This clonotype was counted a few times. A much larger clone lies a single base off, so this may be a read error. The chain is built from TRBV6-6 and TRBJ2-6, with 7 bases lining up with TRBD1. CDR3 length: 15 residues. V shed 5 bases and J 2 bases; nucleotides not matched to a gene: 3. Germline V gene data show CDR1 as MNHNY and CDR2 as SVGAGI (reference sequence). The DNA for the CDR3 is TGTGCCAGCAGTATCGACAGGGCTGGGGCCAACGTCCTGACTTTC. This gives the protein CASSIDRAGANVLTF.